One and the same sample provided the 9 T cell receptor beta chains below, sequenced in a study of blood T cell repertoires in COVID-19. The method was immunoSEQ multiplex PCR; TCRdb's version includes in-frame clones alone and lacks a portion of them. The repertoire holds hundreds of thousands of clones, about 91% seen once, with around 13% in the top ten. Sequenced sample: peripheral blood. Source of these receptors: a woman between 45 and 60 years old with COVID-19, enrolled during active disease.

The gene calls are TRBV7-9 and TRBJ1-1, with D hard to call. The germline V and J ends were trimmed by 5 bases and 8 bases, with 12 bases remaining between them. The CDR3 covers 12 residues. Germline V gives CDR1 SEHNR, CDR2 FQNEAQ (reference sequence). CDR3 amino acids: CASSPGAGEAFF. The CDR3 DNA sequence: TGTGCCAGCAGCCCCGGCGCCGGGGAAGCTTTCTTT.

The rearrangement uses TRBV6-4 and TRBJ2-1; 8 nucleotides line up with TRBD1. The V gene's germline CDR1 is MRHNA and CDR2 SNTAGT. With 5 bases clipped from V and 4 bases from J, the junction kept 7 bases outside the gene matches. The CDR3 runs 15 residues. This CDR3 is CASSSGQGVYNEQFF. Here the CDR3 DNA reads TGTGCCAGCAGTTCTGGACAGGGCGTATACAATGAGCAGTTCTTC.

This sequence joins TRBV4-1 and TRBJ2-3, with TRBD2 matching 12 bases. The V gene end was trimmed by 4 bases and the J gene end by 6 bases; junction bases not matched to a gene: 8. This CDR3 has 16 residues. Germline CDR1 reads MGHRA; CDR2 reads YSYEKL. The chain's CDR3 is CASSRTSGTIGDTQYF. The CDR3 coding sequence is TGCGCCAGCAGCCGGACTAGCGGGACTATTGGCGATACGCAGTATTTT.

The V and J genes are TRBV30 and TRBJ1-3, with TRBD1 matching 7 bases. CDR3 length: 15 residues. The V gene end was trimmed by 8 bases and the J gene end by 0 bases; junction bases not matched to a gene: 10. Germline values: CDR1 GTSNPN, CDR2 SVGIG (reference sequence). The CDR3 DNA is TGTGCCGGATGGACAGGTCGTAGCTCTGGAAACACCATATATTTT. Encoded protein: CAGWTGRSSGNTIYF.

The CDR3 DNA sequence: TGTGCCAGCAACTCTCTTAGGGGTCCCGGGGGGGAGCTGTTTTTT. This translates into CASNSLRGPGGELFF. The chain is built from TRBV4-2 and TRBJ2-2; tentative D call: TRBD1 (5 bases). Between the trimmed V and J ends, which lost 7 bases and 8 bases, there was a span of 20 bases. The length of the CDR3 is 15 residues. The germline CDR1 and CDR2 sequences are LGHNA and YNFKEQ.

V gene TRBV9 combines with J gene TRBJ2-7, with a tentative D call TRBD1 (6 bases). The CDR3 spans 15 residues. Between the trimmed V and J ends, which lost 2 bases and 6 bases, there was a span of 18 bases. Germline CDR1 and CDR2: SGDLS and YYNGEE. The CDR3 nucleotides are TGTGCCAGCAGCGTTGAACCGGGACAATATGGCGAGCAGTACTTC. Encoded protein: CASSVEPGQYGEQYF.

The chain uses TRBV5-1 and TRBJ1-1; D call uncertain. CDR3 length: 16 amino acids. Germline V CDR1 and CDR2: SGHRS, YFSETQ. V gave up 0 bases and J gave up 4 bases, with 16 bases separating them. DNA of the CDR3: TGCGCCAGCAGCTTGGATTCTGGGGTGGGGAGCACTGAAGCTTTCTTT. This sequence encodes CASSLDSGVGSTEAFF.

The rearrangement joins TRBV4-1 to TRBJ2-7; the D gene is possibly TRBD2 (8 bases). The CDR3 totals 14 residues. Germline-derived CDR1 and CDR2 are MGHRA and YSYEKL. Trimming took off 4 bases at V and 9 bases at J, with 19 bases between the two ends. The CDR3 nucleotides are TGCGCCAGCAGCCTCGGGAGGGGATCAGGGGGGCAGTACTTC. This sequence encodes CASSLGRGSGGQYF.

The chain has TRBV5-1 and TRBJ1-2; D is perhaps TRBD1 (5 bases). The CDR3 runs 14 residues. V was trimmed by 2 bases and J by 4 bases, leaving 12 bases between them. Germline values: CDR1 SGHRS, CDR2 YFSETQ. DNA of the CDR3: TGCGCCAGCAGCTTAACGCAGGGAGGCTATGGCTACACCTTC. It encodes CASSLTQGGYGYTF.